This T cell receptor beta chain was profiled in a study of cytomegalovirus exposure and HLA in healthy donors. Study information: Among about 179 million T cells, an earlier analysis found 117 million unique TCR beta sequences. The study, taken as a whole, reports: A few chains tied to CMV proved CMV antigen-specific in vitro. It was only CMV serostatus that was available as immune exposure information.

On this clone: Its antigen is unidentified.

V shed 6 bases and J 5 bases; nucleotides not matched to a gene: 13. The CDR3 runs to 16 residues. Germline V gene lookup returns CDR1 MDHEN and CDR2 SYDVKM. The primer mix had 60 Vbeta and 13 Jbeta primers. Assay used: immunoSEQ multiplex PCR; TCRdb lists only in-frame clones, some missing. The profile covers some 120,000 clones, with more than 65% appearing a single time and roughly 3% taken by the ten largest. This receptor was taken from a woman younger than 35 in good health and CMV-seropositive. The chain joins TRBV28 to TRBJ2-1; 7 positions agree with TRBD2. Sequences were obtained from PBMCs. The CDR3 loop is CASSPQGGGKDNEQFF. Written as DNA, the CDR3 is TGTGCCAGCAGCCCCCAGGGCGGGGGAAAGGACAATGAGCAGTTCTTC.